These T cell receptor beta chains were read from a single sample in a study of T cells expressing NK-cell markers. Each CDR3 protein gets one entry in TCRdb, which reprocessed the 5' RACE reads and gives no DNA. The repertoire shows 300,000 to 450,000 distinct CDR3 sequences; the top ten hold 4% to 6.5%. The sequenced sample was blood T cells: a sorted CD56 or NKG2C T cell subset, CD4+ or CD8+ T cells, or bulk PBMC T cells (not recorded which). The origin of the receptors is a man aged 18-75 years in good health. The CDR3 runs from the conserved cysteine through the conserved F or W. Some rows have no size entry. The others give once, few or many, or a class for an expanded clone.

>TRBV6-1|-|TRBJ2-7
CGAQGSVNEQYF
>TRBV5-5|-|TRBJ1-6
CASSYGPPLRGGSPLHF
>TRBV24-1|-|TRBJ2-3
CATSDLQTSTDTQYF
>TRBV20-1|-|TRBJ2-1
CSAGWRNSEQFF
>TRBV9|-|TRBJ1-2
CASSVAPGKNYGYTF
>TRBV7-2|-|TRBJ2-7
CASSLALSRGEQYF
>TRBV27|-|TRBJ2-5
CASSIQAGGRETQYF
>TRBV12-3/TRBV12-4|-|TRBJ2-3
CASRGGATSTDTQYF
>TRBV18|-|TRBJ2-7
CASSPGTGGGEQYF
>TRBV24-1|-|TRBJ2-3
CATAVRDTQYF
>TRBV12-3/TRBV12-4|-|TRBJ1-5
CASTKGSQPQHF
>TRBV20-1|-|TRBJ2-5
CSASEGAKPQETQYF
>TRBV7-9|-|TRBJ2-3
CASSSRGGQYF
>TRBV11-3|-|TRBJ2-1
CASRQGQGNEQFF
>TRBV5-1|-|TRBJ2-7
CASSLDRVDREQYF
>TRBV28|-|TRBJ2-5
CASSTRTGYRETQYF
>TRBV9|-|TRBJ2-5
CASSVFGQPQETQYF
>TRBV9|-|TRBJ2-7
CASSVDSGDRGKYEQYF
>TRBV6-1|-|TRBJ2-1
CASSDNRGYEQFF
>TRBV7-8|medium-sized|TRBJ2-1
CASSLSAALVAGGPYNEQFF
>TRBV7-2|-|TRBJ2-3
CASRRGLAGGDTQYF
>TRBV28|-|TRBJ1-3
CASSLKGITIYF
>TRBV6-1|-|TRBJ2-3
CASTERGGYTDTQYF
>TRBV9|-|TRBJ2-6
CASSVSLGANVLTF
>TRBV6-1|-|TRBJ2-3
CASSHGLAGGPSSDTQYF
>TRBV7-9|-|TRBJ2-3
CATQNRVAGNEGDTQYF
>TRBV7-2|-|TRBJ1-2
CASSPQRGGGYGYTF
>TRBV12-3/TRBV12-4|-|TRBJ2-6
CASRQEISGANVLTF
>TRBV5-1|-|TRBJ2-3
CASSLGGRNTQYF